The 11 T cell receptor beta chains listed next were all sequenced from one sample in a study of T cells in Graves' hyperthyroidism and ophthalmopathy (dated by TCRdb to about 2019). The protocol used for the library was multiplex PCR. Sequencer: Illumina HiSeq 2000. Amplification of TCR beta CDR3 regions was carried out from RNA transcripts. A first-round RT-PCR of the TCR CDR3 used the HTBI primer set with the Qiagen OneStep RT-PCR kit. The public sequencing data were trimmed at Q25 with fastp and processed into clonotypes with MiXCR by TCRdb, which kept only in-frame beta chains. One record per CDR3 amino acid sequence lists the most common genes and DNA. The sample table shows more than 300,000 distinct CDR3 sequences, and about 18% are seen once. In total, the top ten clones hold over 35% of the sample. Input material: blood. The receptors derive from a man between 18 and 35 years old with Graves' ophthalmopathy.

This clonotype was counted at least ten times. The chain is built from TRBV7-2 and TRBJ1-1; D might be TRBD1 (6 bases). Trimming stripped 7 bases from V and 3 bases from J, with 15 bases between. Per the germline V gene, CDR1 is SGHTA and CDR2 is FQGNSA. There are 14 residues in the CDR3. In DNA, the CDR3 is TGTGCCAGCAACATCTGGGGGCTTTACACTGAAGCTTTCTTT. As protein: CASNIWGLYTEAFF.

The table lists this clonotype with many counts. This chain joins TRBV3-1 and TRBJ2-1, with unresolved D. CDR1 and CDR2 (germline): LGHDT, YNNKEL (reference sequence). CDR3 length: 12 amino acids. Trimming pared 3 bases from V and 3 bases from J, leaving 3 bases between. The CDR3 coding sequence is TGTGCCAGCAGCCAGGACTACAATGAGCAGTTCTTC. This translates into CASSQDYNEQFF.

This clonotype occurred many times. The rearrangement links TRBV7-8 to TRBJ2-5; TRBD2 aligns across 7 bases. CDR3 size: 16 residues. With 6 bases clipped from V and 2 bases from J, the junction kept 12 bases outside the gene matches. Germline loops: CDR1 SGHVS, CDR2 FQNEAQ. CDR3 amino acids: CASSRVGGGKQETQYF. The DNA of the CDR3 is TGTGCCAGCAGTCGTGTGGGCGGGGGAAAACAAGAGACCCAGTACTTC.

The sample holds many counts of this clonotype. This sequence joins TRBV9 and TRBJ1-2, with 7 bases fitting TRBD1. Trimming removed 5 bases from V and 3 bases from J; junction bases left unmatched: 10. Germline V gene data show CDR1 as SGDLS and CDR2 as YYNGEE. The CDR3 has 15 residues. The CDR3 nucleotides are TGTGCCAGCAGTCCAACCGGGACAGCTGACTATGGCTACACCTTC. It encodes CASSPTGTADYGYTF.

This chain joins TRBV19 and TRBJ1-2; the match to TRBD1 covers 12 bases. Germline-derived CDR1 and CDR2 are LNHDA and SQIVND (reference sequence). Trimming cost V 7 bases and J 4 bases; bases outside gene matches: 7. This CDR3 has 15 residues. The CDR3 protein is CASTPGTGGSYGYTF. DNA of the CDR3: TGTGCCAGTACCCCCGGGACAGGGGGCTCCTATGGCTACACCTTC.

This clonotype appeared many times. The V call is TRBV12-3 or TRBV12-4, the J call TRBJ1-1; TRBD1 might be the D (5 bases). V was trimmed by 5 bases and J by 6 bases, leaving 19 bases between them. The CDR3 consists of 15 residues. CDR3 loop: CASSTAGTGLAEAFF. DNA of the CDR3: TGTGCCAGCAGTACGGCTGGGACGGGGCTCGCTGAAGCTTTCTTT.

This clonotype came up many times. The chain couples TRBV10-3 to TRBJ2-7, with 7 nucleotides matching TRBD1. Germline trimming cut 7 bases from V and 5 bases from J; bases unmatched to any gene: 5. The CDR3 consists of 12 residues. Germline V gene sequence: CDR1 ENHRY, CDR2 SYGVKD. CDR3 region: CAINTDRDEQYF. CDR3 DNA sequence: TGTGCCATCAACACTGACAGGGACGAGCAGTACTTC.

The rearrangement joins TRBV10-2 to TRBJ1-4; no firm D call. V lost 0 bases to trimming and J lost 0 bases, with 11 bases between them. The CDR3 is 17 amino acids. CDR1 is WSHSY and CDR2 is SAAADI in the germline V gene. CDR3 DNA: TGCGCCAGCAGTGAGTCGGAATCGGCACCAACTAATGAAAAACTGTTTTTT. Amino acids: CASSESESAPTNEKLFF.

This clonotype was seen ten or more times. The chain is built from TRBV12-3 or TRBV12-4 and TRBJ2-5; D is possibly TRBD1 or TRBD2 (6 bases each). CDR3 length equals 15 residues. The ends were cut back, 3 bases at V and 3 bases at J, with 14 bases in the middle. Here the CDR3 DNA reads TGTGCCAGCAGTTTCCATCGGGGGCGAAAAGAGACCCAGTACTTC. Translating it yields CASSFHRGRKETQYF.

The gene calls are TRBV4-1 and TRBJ1-2, with a weak D call TRBD1 (5 bases). The length of the CDR3 is 17 residues. Germline lookup yields CDR1 MGHRA and CDR2 YSYEKL. V was trimmed by 0 bases and J by 2 bases, leaving 16 bases between them. As DNA, the CDR3 is TGCGCCAGCAGCCAAGACGGGGGGTTCCGATTCAACTATGGCTACACCTTC. As protein: CASSQDGGFRFNYGYTF.

Of note for this clonotype: With a much larger clone just one base away, this may be a read error. This chain connects TRBV10-2 to TRBJ2-3, with 12 positions matching TRBD2. Per the germline V gene, CDR1 is WSHSY and CDR2 is SAAADI. This CDR3 comprises 18 residues. The CDR3 DNA sequence: TGCACCAGCAGTCCGACTAGCGGGGGCCTAGGGAGCACAGATACGCAGTATTTT. It translates to CTSSPTSGGLGSTDTQYF.